Listed below are T cell receptor beta chains from one sample, sequenced in a study of cytomegalovirus exposure and HLA in healthy donors. This table comes from immunoSEQ multiplex PCR, and its TCRdb copy is limited to in-frame clones, with some not included. The sample has more than 150,000 clones; about 88% are singletons. Sequencing was carried out using PBMCs. All receptors derive from a girl under two years old in good health and CMV-seronegative. Both conserved end residues are part of each CDR3. The order of the fields is CDR3 protein, clone size, V gene. Clone sizes are given selectively: once, few, many, or a class where the clone is expanded.

CDR3aa: CASSAMDSNYGYTF
abundance: NA
v_gene: TRBV2

CDR3aa: CASSGEGLAVRSSYNEQFF
abundance: once
v_gene: TRBV2

CDR3aa: CASSLGGGLETQYF
abundance: NA
v_gene: TRBV5-1

CDR3aa: CASSVVVGGPGNEQFF
abundance: NA
v_gene: TRBV9

CDR3aa: CASSLVPGGTDTQYF
abundance: NA
v_gene: TRBV5-1

CDR3aa: CASSLSTSGTDTQYF
abundance: NA
v_gene: TRBV7-2

CDR3aa: CASSLILPSYNEQFF
abundance: NA
v_gene: TRBV27

CDR3aa: CASSIGTRKYTDTQYF
abundance: few
v_gene: TRBV19

CDR3aa: CSSSSGLAGAVDTQYF
abundance: NA
v_gene: TRBV7-9

CDR3aa: CASSSWRGVNYGCTF
abundance: NA
v_gene: TRBV5-5

CDR3aa: CASSVGGLADRYNEQFF
abundance: NA
v_gene: TRBV9

CDR3aa: CASSSSTTRGVETQYF
abundance: NA
v_gene: TRBV13

CDR3aa: CASSQGGTRFYNEQFF
abundance: NA
v_gene: TRBV4-1

CDR3aa: CSAAGVSGNNEQFF
abundance: once
v_gene: TRBV29-1

CDR3aa: CASSERGYRNTEAFF
abundance: once
v_gene: TRBV6-1

CDR3aa: CAWSSYRGEKLFF
abundance: NA
v_gene: TRBV30

CDR3aa: CASSVQGMNTEAFF
abundance: NA
v_gene: TRBV2

CDR3aa: CASGFIGVPNEAFF
abundance: NA
v_gene: TRBV12-5

CDR3aa: CASSLGGPRNQPQHF
abundance: NA
v_gene: TRBV7-2

CDR3aa: CASSLRRVDSGNTIYF
abundance: NA
v_gene: TRBV19

CDR3aa: CASSLMGEETQYF
abundance: NA
v_gene: TRBV5-6

CDR3aa: CASSYIGLAETYEQYF
abundance: NA
v_gene: TRBV7-9

CDR3aa: CAWSVGRQERASNQPQHF
abundance: NA
v_gene: TRBV30

CDR3aa: CASSQGRQYISRQRTDTQYF
abundance: NA
v_gene: TRBV14

CDR3aa: CASSLGQPSSYEQYF
abundance: NA
v_gene: TRBV11-2

CDR3aa: CASSESGRTAGMGGYTF
abundance: NA
v_gene: TRBV6-1

CDR3aa: CVRSPRTGTSGSNEQFF
abundance: NA
v_gene: TRBV7-5

CDR3aa: CASSSLTDRGLPNYGYTF
abundance: NA
v_gene: TRBV19

CDR3aa: CASSVDYYEQYF
abundance: NA
v_gene: TRBV5-1

CDR3aa: CASSGGVEGEKLFF
abundance: once
v_gene: TRBV9

CDR3aa: CASSAASLGQGRYGYTF
abundance: NA
v_gene: TRBV9

CDR3aa: CASSHGSFGLASNEQFF
abundance: once
v_gene: TRBV4-1

CDR3aa: CASNQGEGAGELFF
abundance: NA
v_gene: TRBV6-1

CDR3aa: CASSLYLGNRRVGQPKAFF
abundance: NA
v_gene: TRBV7-6

CDR3aa: CASRSPGNSGNTIYF
abundance: once
v_gene: TRBV19

CDR3aa: CASSFSLSGANVLTF
abundance: few
v_gene: TRBV27

CDR3aa: CASSSLRNIQYF
abundance: NA
v_gene: TRBV5-1

CDR3aa: CASSSQLSGYEQYF
abundance: NA
v_gene: TRBV9

CDR3aa: CVSSAGTGGVEQYF
abundance: NA
v_gene: TRBV18

CDR3aa: CASSQYSGGGLETQYF
abundance: NA
v_gene: TRBV4-1

CDR3aa: CASRGIRGSYEQYF
abundance: NA
v_gene: TRBV6-5

CDR3aa: CASSPRDRVETQYF
abundance: few
v_gene: TRBV6-5

CDR3aa: CASSLTGCEQYF
abundance: once
v_gene: TRBV13

CDR3aa: CASSGLAGDSSYNEQFF
abundance: NA
v_gene: TRBV6-4

CDR3aa: CASSLGAKETQYF
abundance: NA
v_gene: TRBV7-2

CDR3aa: CASGARLVTRPTDTQYF
abundance: NA
v_gene: TRBV28

CDR3aa: CASSLGQHSYGYTF
abundance: NA
v_gene: TRBV5-4

CDR3aa: CAWFRGFDGYTF
abundance: NA
v_gene: TRBV30

CDR3aa: CATSRKAGVDTQYF
abundance: NA
v_gene: TRBV15

CDR3aa: CASSERSSGSGPYEQYF
abundance: NA
v_gene: TRBV9

CDR3aa: CASSSRTGEGGNTIYF
abundance: NA
v_gene: TRBV13

CDR3aa: CASRDIATNEKLFF
abundance: NA
v_gene: TRBV2

CDR3aa: CATKGGAHEQYF
abundance: NA
v_gene: TRBV10-3